The rows below give T cell receptor beta chains drawn from one sample of a study of shared clonotypes between healthy human individuals. Here immunoSEQ multiplex PCR was the method, and the copy in TCRdb shows in-frame clones only, minus some. The sample includes 1.4 million to 1.5 million clones, approximately 96% seen only once; the top ten take over 1%. Sequenced input: naive CD4+ T cells sorted from blood. The receptors come from a young man in good health. CDR3s include the opening cysteine and the closing phenylalanine or tryptophan. The D gene is left open where the match is weak. The size entry is marked missing in some rows and otherwise reads once, few, many or a size class.

clone_size	d_call	v_call	j_call	cdr3_nt	cdr3_aa
-	-	TRBV9	TRBJ2-2	TGTGCCAGCAGCGTCAAAGCACTTGTTTTAGGGTCCACCGGGGAGCTGTTTTTT	CASSVKALVLGSTGELFF
-	-	TRBV9	TRBJ1-3	TGTGCCAGCAATCGGGGGAGCACTGGAAACACCATATATTTT	CASNRGSTGNTIYF
-	-	TRBV11-2	TRBJ2-6	TGTGCCAGCAGCTTAGTACAGGGTCGCTCTGGGGCCAACGTCCTGACTTTC	CASSLVQGRSGANVLTF
few	TRBD1	TRBV30	TRBJ1-2	TGTGCCTGGAGTCCCGGGACAGGGGGTTCCTACTATGGCTACACCTTC	CAWSPGTGGSYYGYTF
-	-	TRBV4-2	TRBJ1-1	TGTGCCAGCAGCCTATTACAGGGTACTGAAGCTTTCTTT	CASSLLQGTEAFF
-	-	TRBV6-9	TRBJ2-5	TGTGCCAGCAGTTACCGCAGAGTCGGTCAGCGCCAAGAGACCCAGTACTTC	CASSYRRVGQRQETQYF
-	-	TRBV11-2	TRBJ1-5	TGTGCCAGCAGCCCCGGGACCCACAATCAGCCCCAGCATTTT	CASSPGTHNQPQHF
once	-	TRBV7-6	TRBJ2-1	TGTGCCAGCAGCTTAGCCGCAGGGCGCGGGACATCGGCTGAGCAGTTCTTC	CASSLAAGRGTSAEQFF
-	-	TRBV2	TRBJ2-7	TGTGCCAGCAGTGAAGGAGATCGAAGTGGCTACGAGCAGTACTTC	CASSEGDRSGYEQYF
-	TRBD2	TRBV19	TRBJ2-1	TGTGCCAGTAGTATAATTTCGACTAGCGGACTGCAGTTCTTC	CASSIISTSGLQFF
-	-	TRBV7-6	TRBJ2-5	TGTGCCAGCAGCTTAGGGGCATTTCAAGAGACCCAGTACTTC	CASSLGAFQETQYF
-	TRBD1	TRBV28	TRBJ1-5	TGTGCCAGCACCGACAGGGAGAATCAGCCCCAGCATTTT	CASTDRENQPQHF
-	-	TRBV28	TRBJ2-3	TGTGCCAGCAGCACAAACCTAGGGGATACGCAGTATTTT	CASSTNLGDTQYF
once	TRBD1	TRBV5-5	TRBJ2-2	TGTGCCAGCAGCTTAGGACAGGCAGGGGAGCTGTTTTTT	CASSLGQAGELFF
-	TRBD2	TRBV19	TRBJ2-1	TGTGCCAGTAGTACCCGGGGAGCGGGAGGCCTCTACAATGAGCAGTTCTTC	CASSTRGAGGLYNEQFF
once	-	TRBV6-1	TRBJ2-5	TGTGCCAGCAGTATCCGAGAGACCCAGTACTTC	CASSIRETQYF
-	-	TRBV7-6	TRBJ2-5	TGTGCCAGCAGCCCCCGGTACAGGAGACAAGAGACCCAGTACTTC	CASSPRYRRQETQYF
-	-	TRBV6-6	TRBJ1-3	TGTGCCAGCAGTTACTCGCGAAACTCTGGAAACACCATATATTTT	CASSYSRNSGNTIYF
-	TRBD1	TRBV29-1	TRBJ1-1	TGCAGCGTCTTGACAGGGGAGAGGACTGAAGCTTTCTTT	CSVLTGERTEAFF